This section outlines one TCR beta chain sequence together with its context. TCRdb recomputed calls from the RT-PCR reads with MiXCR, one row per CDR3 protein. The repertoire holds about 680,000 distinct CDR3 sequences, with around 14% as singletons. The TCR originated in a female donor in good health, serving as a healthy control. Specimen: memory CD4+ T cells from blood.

The CDR3 coding sequence is TGTGCCAGCAGCCTGGACCGCGCTTTAGAGCAGTACTTC. Encoded protein: CASSLDRALEQYF. J is TRBJ2-7 and V is TRBV7-8; D is unclear. There are 13 residues in the CDR3. Germline CDR1 reads SGHVS; CDR2 reads FQNEAQ. The V end lost 5 bases, the J end lost 7 bases, and 15 bases lay between the germline ends.